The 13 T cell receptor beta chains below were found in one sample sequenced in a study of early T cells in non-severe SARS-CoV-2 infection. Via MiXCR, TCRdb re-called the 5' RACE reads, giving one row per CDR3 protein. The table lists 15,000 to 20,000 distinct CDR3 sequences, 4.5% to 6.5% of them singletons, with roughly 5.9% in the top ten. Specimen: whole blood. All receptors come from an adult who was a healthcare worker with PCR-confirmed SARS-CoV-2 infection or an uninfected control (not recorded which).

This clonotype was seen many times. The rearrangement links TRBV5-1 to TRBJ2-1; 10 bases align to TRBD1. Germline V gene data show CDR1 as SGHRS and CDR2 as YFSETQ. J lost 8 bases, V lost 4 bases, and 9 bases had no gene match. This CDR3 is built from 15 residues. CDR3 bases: TGCGCCAGCAGCCAACGGTGGGACAGGGGCTATGAGCAGTTCTTC. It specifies CASSQRWDRGYEQFF.

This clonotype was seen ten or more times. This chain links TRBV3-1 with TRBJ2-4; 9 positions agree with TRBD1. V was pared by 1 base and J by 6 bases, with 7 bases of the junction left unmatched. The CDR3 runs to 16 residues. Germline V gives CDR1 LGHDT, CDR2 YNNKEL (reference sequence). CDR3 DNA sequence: TGTGCCAGCAGCCAAGCTTTACAGGGGGCAGGAAACATTCAGTACTTC. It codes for CASSQALQGAGNIQYF.

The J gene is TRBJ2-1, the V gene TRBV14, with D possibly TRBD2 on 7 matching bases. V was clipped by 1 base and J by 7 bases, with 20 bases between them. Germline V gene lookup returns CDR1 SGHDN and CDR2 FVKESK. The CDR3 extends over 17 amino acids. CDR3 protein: CASSQAEGEGLRNEQFF. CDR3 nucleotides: TGTGCCAGCAGCCAAGCTGAGGGGGAGGGGTTGCGGAATGAGCAGTTCTTC.

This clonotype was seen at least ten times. The CDR3 sequence is CASSGDRAGRSPLHF. The CDR3 DNA sequence: TGTGCCAGCAGTGGAGACAGGGCGGGTCGATCACCCCTCCACTTT. V and J are TRBV2 and TRBJ1-6; the match to TRBD1 covers 7 bases. Per germline, CDR1 SNHLY and CDR2 FYNNEI. Germline trimming cut 4 bases from V and 10 bases from J; bases unmatched to any gene: 10. The CDR3 extends over 15 amino acids. Based on the CDR3 plus reference TRBV2 and TRBJ1-6, the full variable domain is EPEVTQTPSHQVTQMGQEVILRCVPISNHLYFYWYRQILGQKVEFLVSFYNNEISEKSEIFDDQFSVERPDGSNFTLKIRSTKLEDSAMYFCASSGDRAGRSPLHFGNGTRLTVT.

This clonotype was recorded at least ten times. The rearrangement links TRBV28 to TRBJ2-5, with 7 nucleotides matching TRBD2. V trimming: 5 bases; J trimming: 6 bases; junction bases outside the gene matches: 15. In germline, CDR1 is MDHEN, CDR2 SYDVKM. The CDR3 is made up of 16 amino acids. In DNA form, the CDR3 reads TGTGCCAGCAGTCGCGCCTGGGGACTACGAGGGCAGACCCAGTACTTC. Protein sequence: CASSRAWGLRGQTQYF.

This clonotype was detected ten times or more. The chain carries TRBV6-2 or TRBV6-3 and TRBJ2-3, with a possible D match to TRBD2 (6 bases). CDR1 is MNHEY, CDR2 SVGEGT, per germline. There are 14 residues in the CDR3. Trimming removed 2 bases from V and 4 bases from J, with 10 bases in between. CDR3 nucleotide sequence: TGTGCCAGCAGTTACGTTCCGGGAGCAGATACGCAGTATTTT. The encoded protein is CASSYVPGADTQYF.

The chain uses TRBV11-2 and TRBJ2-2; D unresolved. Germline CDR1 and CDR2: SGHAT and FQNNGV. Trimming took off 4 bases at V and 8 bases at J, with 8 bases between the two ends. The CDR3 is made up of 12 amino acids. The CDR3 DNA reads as TGTGCCAGCAGCTCGTATGCAGGGGAGCTGTTTTTT. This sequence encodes CASSSYAGELFF.

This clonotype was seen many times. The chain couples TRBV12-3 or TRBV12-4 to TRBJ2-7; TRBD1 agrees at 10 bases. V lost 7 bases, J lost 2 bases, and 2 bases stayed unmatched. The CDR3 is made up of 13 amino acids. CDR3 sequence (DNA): TGTGCCAGCACGGGGACAGGGGCCTACGAGCAGTACTTC. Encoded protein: CASTGTGAYEQYF.

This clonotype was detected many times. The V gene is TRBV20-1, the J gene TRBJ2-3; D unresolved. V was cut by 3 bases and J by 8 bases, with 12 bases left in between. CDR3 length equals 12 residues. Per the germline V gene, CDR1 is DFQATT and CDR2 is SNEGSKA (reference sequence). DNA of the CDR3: TGCAGTGCTAGGTGGAGTCCGGGTACGCAGTATTTT. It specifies CSARWSPGTQYF.

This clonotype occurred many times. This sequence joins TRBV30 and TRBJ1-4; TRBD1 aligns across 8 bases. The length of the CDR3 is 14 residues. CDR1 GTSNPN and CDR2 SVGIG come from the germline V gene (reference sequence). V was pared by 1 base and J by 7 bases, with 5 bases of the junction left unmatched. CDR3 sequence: CAWSGRTGREKLFF. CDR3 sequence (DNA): TGTGCCTGGAGTGGCCGGACAGGGCGTGAAAAACTGTTTTTT.

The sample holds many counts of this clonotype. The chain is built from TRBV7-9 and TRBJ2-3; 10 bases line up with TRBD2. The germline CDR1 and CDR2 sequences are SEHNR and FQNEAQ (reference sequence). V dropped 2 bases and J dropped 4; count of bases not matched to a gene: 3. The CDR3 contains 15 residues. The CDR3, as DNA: TGTGCCAGCAGCTTATCAGCGGGAGGGCCAGATACGCAGTATTTT. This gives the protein CASSLSAGGPDTQYF. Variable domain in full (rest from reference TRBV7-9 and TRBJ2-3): DTGVSQNPRHKITKRGQNVTFRCDPISEHNRLYWYRQTLGQGPEFLTYFQNEAQLEKSRLLSDRFSAERPKGSFSTLEIQRTEQGDSAMYLCASSLSAGGPDTQYFGPGTRLTVL.

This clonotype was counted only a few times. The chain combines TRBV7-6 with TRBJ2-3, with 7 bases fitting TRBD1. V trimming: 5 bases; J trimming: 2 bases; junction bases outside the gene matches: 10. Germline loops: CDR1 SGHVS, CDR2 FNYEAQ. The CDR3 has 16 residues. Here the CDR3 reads CASSPWGQSFTDTQYF. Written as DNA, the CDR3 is TGTGCCAGCAGCCCCTGGGGACAGTCTTTCACAGATACGCAGTATTTT. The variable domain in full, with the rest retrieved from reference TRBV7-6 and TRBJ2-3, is GAGVSQSPRYKVTKRGQDVALRCDPISGHVSLYWYRQALGQGPEFLTYFNYEAQQDKSGLPNDRFSAERPEGSISTLTIQRTEQRDSAMYRCASSPWGQSFTDTQYFGPGTRLTVL.

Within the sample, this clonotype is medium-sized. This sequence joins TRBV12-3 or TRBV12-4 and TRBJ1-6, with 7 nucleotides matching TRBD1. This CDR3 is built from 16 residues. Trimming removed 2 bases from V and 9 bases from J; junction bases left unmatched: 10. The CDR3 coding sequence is TGTGCCAGCAGTTTATTACCCCGGGGACAGCCTTCACCCCTCCACTTT. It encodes CASSLLPRGQPSPLHF.